A selection of T cell receptor beta chains follows, all from one sample in a study of T cell responses to AZD1222 COVID-19 vaccine. TCRdb's table, derived via immunoSEQ multiplex PCR, lists solely in-frame clones and lacks some. The sample has around 75,000 clones; about 87% are singletons. This material consisted of peripheral blood, taken 28 days after the second dose of the MenACWY control vaccine. These TCRs come from an adult who received the MenACWY meningococcal vaccine as a control. Each CDR3 is given with its conserved first and last residue. The D gene is left open where the match is weak. Clone size is given for some rows only: seen once, a few or many times, or a class if the clone is expanded.

d_call	clone_size	j_call	cdr3_length	v_call	cdr3_aa	cdr3_nt
NA	NA	TRBJ2-2	16	TRBV27	CASSGDSLSSTGELFF	TGTGCCAGCAGTGGAGACAGTCTCTCTAGTACCGGGGAGCTGTTTTTT
NA	NA	TRBJ2-1	18	TRBV5-1	CASSLGASYQYSYNEQFF	TGCGCCAGCAGCTTGGGGGCTAGCTATCAATACAGCTACAATGAGCAGTTCTTC
NA	NA	TRBJ1-6	15	TRBV7-2	CASTPEGPYNSPLHF	TGTGCCAGCACCCCCGAGGGACCCTATAATTCACCCCTCCACTTT
NA	NA	TRBJ1-1	13	TRBV3-1/TRBV3-2	CASSQMGATEAFF	TGTGCCAGCAGCCAAATGGGAGCCACTGAAGCTTTCTTT
NA	NA	TRBJ1-3	14	TRBV7-9	CASSLASSGNTIYF	TGTGCCAGCAGCTTAGCGTCCTCTGGAAACACCATATATTTT
TRBD1	NA	TRBJ1-6	13	TRBV3-1/TRBV3-2	CASTGTGLSPLHF	TGTGCCAGCACCGGGACAGGGTTATCACCCCTCCACTTT
NA	once	TRBJ2-7	18	TRBV30	CAWAGTGTERGALYEQYF	TGTGCCTGGGCAGGAACGGGGACGGAAAGAGGGGCACTTTACGAGCAGTACTTC
NA	NA	TRBJ2-3	15	TRBV19	CASSMGAERTDTQYF	TGTGCCAGTAGTATGGGGGCCGAAAGGACAGATACGCAGTATTTT
TRBD2	NA	TRBJ2-1	15	TRBV24-1	CATSDPGTSDNEQFF	TGTGCCACCAGTGACCCCGGGACTAGCGATAATGAGCAGTTCTTC
TRBD1	NA	TRBJ1-1	17	TRBV7-2	CASSLGAGTGLNTEAFF	TGTGCCAGCAGCTTAGGAGCCGGGACAGGACTGAACACTGAAGCTTTCTTT
NA	few	TRBJ1-3	18	TRBV5-4	CASSFEPQGLLSGNTIYF	TGTGCCAGCAGCTTTGAGCCACAGGGACTACTCTCTGGAAACACCATATATTTT
NA	few	TRBJ1-1	14	TRBV6-5	CASSPPQGSSEAFF	TGTGCCAGCAGCCCGCCACAGGGTTCCTCTGAAGCTTTCTTT
NA	NA	TRBJ2-5	14	TRBV18	CASSPQGTGETQYF	TGTGCCAGCTCACCCCAGGGTACCGGGGAGACCCAGTACTTC
NA	NA	TRBJ1-5	15	TRBV19	CASSIADRVMQPQHF	TGTGCCAGTAGTATAGCGGACAGAGTGATGCAGCCCCAGCATTTT
TRBD2	NA	TRBJ2-5	21	TRBV19	CASSHQHVPSPLAGVDETQYF	TGTGCCAGTAGCCACCAGCACGTACCGAGCCCACTAGCGGGGGTCGACGAGACCCAGTACTTC
TRBD1	NA	TRBJ1-1	11	TRBV2	CASSEAQGSLF	TGTGCCAGCAGTGAAGCACAGGGGTCCCTCTTC
NA	NA	TRBJ2-7	12	TRBV30	CAWGQRSYEQYF	TGTGCCTGGGGACAGAGATCCTACGAGCAGTACTTC
NA	NA	TRBJ1-1	13	TRBV7-9	CASSRTENTEAFF	TGTGCCAGCAGCCGAACAGAAAACACTGAAGCTTTCTTT
TRBD1	NA	TRBJ2-5	14	TRBV30	CAWSVDRGKETQYF	TGTGCCTGGAGTGTCGACAGGGGGAAAGAGACCCAGTACTTC
TRBD2	NA	TRBJ2-7	14	TRBV29-1	CSVTSGGLSYEQYF	TGCAGCGTTACCAGCGGGGGGCTTTCCTACGAGCAGTACTTC
NA	NA	TRBJ2-1	13	TRBV12-3/TRBV12-4	CASSLWQNNEQFF	TGTGCCAGCAGTTTGTGGCAAAACAATGAGCAGTTCTTC
TRBD2	NA	TRBJ2-7	14	TRBV4-3	CASSQVRQAGVQYF	TGCGCCAGCAGCCAAGTACGGCAGGCGGGAGTGCAGTACTTC
TRBD1	NA	TRBJ1-1	13	TRBV29-1	CSVMTGGNTEAFF	TGCAGCGTGATGACAGGGGGCAACACTGAAGCTTTCTTT
NA	NA	TRBJ1-1	12	TRBV12-3/TRBV12-4	CASTFRDTEAFF	TGTGCCAGCACGTTCCGGGACACTGAAGCTTTCTTT
NA	NA	TRBJ1-6	13	TRBV4-1	CASSQVEGSPLHF	TGCGCCAGCAGCCAAGTGGAGGGGTCACCCCTCCACTTT
TRBD2	NA	TRBJ2-1	17	TRBV5-6	CASSLSAGGGSYNEQFF	TGTGCCAGCAGCTTGTCGGCGGGCGGGGGTTCCTACAATGAGCAGTTCTTC
TRBD1	NA	TRBJ2-7	15	TRBV24-1	CATSDPGQGIHEQYF	TGTGCCACCAGTGATCCGGGACAGGGTATCCACGAGCAGTACTTC
NA	once	TRBJ1-1	13	TRBV2	CASRDDRHTEAFF	TGTGCCAGCAGGGACGACAGGCACACTGAAGCTTTCTTT
NA	NA	TRBJ1-5	13	TRBV30	CAWKVGGNQPQHF	TGTGCCTGGAAGGTGGGGGGCAATCAGCCCCAGCATTTT